This T cell receptor (beta chain) was identified in a study of T cells in Graves' hyperthyroidism and ophthalmopathy. There are many counts of this clonotype. Its antigen is not known. Whole-study results and caveats: Ophthalmopathy was distinguished from stable hyperthyroidism by 13 V-J signatures. Most clonotypes expanded in the thyroid (above 0.001) were also present in blood.

The source material, RNA transcripts, was used to amplify TCR beta CDR3 regions. Using the HTBI primer set, a first-round RT-PCR was run on the TCR CDR3. A single record per CDR3 protein comes from TCRdb applying MiXCR to the multiplex PCR reads. The data contain 500,000 to 600,000 distinct CDR3 sequences, 46% of them singletons. The CDR3 is 12 residues long. Germline lookup yields CDR1 DFQATT and CDR2 SNEGSKA (reference sequence). V was shortened by 0 bases and J by 4 bases, with 6 bases between the two germline ends. A patient was excluded if there was uncontrolled infection, other autoimmune disease, pregnancy or lactation. Clinical symptoms, serum thyroxine, TRAb, thyroid ultrasound and orbital computed tomography established diagnosis.

The V and J genes are TRBV20-1 and TRBJ1-1; D ambiguous. Sequencing input: peripheral blood or thyroid tissue (not recorded which). This sequence originates from an adult woman with Graves' disease, either hyperthyroidism or ophthalmopathy (not recorded which). The CDR3 is CSARDRGTEAFF. The CDR3 DNA is TGCAGTGCTAGAGACCGGGGCACTGAAGCTTTCTTT.